This T cell receptor beta chain appears in the sequencing data of a study of blood T cells in healthy people across ages. Study-level results: When set beside aged donors, long-lived donors presented more naive CD4+ cells and higher diversity.

This clonotype has more than one count but fewer than ten. Its antigen remains unknown. Germline-derived CDR1 and CDR2 are MNHEY and SVGEGT. Trimming took 2 bases from V and 0 from J; bases not matched to a gene: 2. CDR3 length equals 16 residues. A second roughly 7 to 12 cycle PCR used barcoded and J-beta primers. A single record per CDR3 protein comes from TCRdb applying MiXCR to the 5' RACE reads. The sample shows approximately 490,000 distinct CDR3 sequences, about 24% of them seen only once. The sample was also reused in another study, on T cells of mothers and their children.

This clonotype originated in a boy aged 5-17 years in good health. V and J are TRBV6-2 or TRBV6-3 and TRBJ2-5, with 11 bases that match TRBD1. The sequencing input was blood. CDR3 sequence reads: CASSYRTGGDQETQYF. In nucleotides, the CDR3 is TGTGCCAGCAGTTACAGGACAGGGGGCGACCAAGAGACCCAGTACTTC.